Listed below are T cell receptor beta chains from one sample, sequenced in a study of T cell responses to AZD1222 COVID-19 vaccine. Profiled with immunoSEQ multiplex PCR; TCRdb holds only in-frame clones, not every one. This table has some 61,000 clones, about 90% appearing once. The sequenced sample was peripheral blood, obtained on day 0 of AZD1222 vaccination. The receptors were gathered from an adult in good health. The CDR3 runs from the conserved cysteine through the conserved F or W. The order of the fields is clone size, V gene, J gene, D gene, CDR3 protein, CDR3 DNA. D genes are given only for firm matches. Clone size is given for some rows only: seen once, a few or many times, or a class if the clone is expanded.

.	TRBV9	TRBJ1-2	TRBD1	CASSSGQGARGYTF	TGTGCCAGCAGCTCCGGACAGGGGGCTAGAGGCTACACCTTC
.	TRBV10-3	TRBJ1-4	.	CAISPGMGNEKLFF	TGTGCCATCAGTCCAGGAATGGGGAATGAAAAACTGTTTTTT
.	TRBV10-3	TRBJ1-2	TRBD1	CAISDPGQGNFGGYTF	TGTGCCATCAGTGATCCGGGACAGGGCAACTTCGGTGGCTACACCTTC
.	TRBV27	TRBJ2-7	TRBD2	CASSRDYPSSYEQYF	TGTGCCAGCAGTCGGGACTACCCGAGCTCCTACGAGCAGTACTTC
.	TRBV7-2	TRBJ2-3	.	CASSFTDLTDTQYF	TGTGCCAGCAGCTTTACAGACCTCACAGATACGCAGTATTTT
.	TRBV28	TRBJ1-1	.	CASFRIMNTEAFF	TGTGCCAGCTTCAGGATAATGAACACTGAAGCTTTCTTT
.	TRBV5-6	TRBJ1-6	.	CASSLVGGSGSPLHF	TGTGCCAGCAGCTTGGTTGGGGGATCGGGTTCACCCCTCCACTTT
.	TRBV5-1	TRBJ2-1	TRBD1	CASSLRQGAGDNEQFF	TGCGCCAGCAGCTTGCGCCAGGGGGCGGGCGACAATGAGCAGTTCTTC
.	TRBV30	TRBJ2-3	TRBD1	CAWSPGQGTDTQYF	TGTGCCTGGAGTCCCGGACAGGGCACAGATACGCAGTATTTT
.	TRBV5-5	TRBJ2-7	TRBD1	CASSLVTGAEAYEQYF	TGTGCCAGCAGCTTGGTGACAGGGGCAGAGGCTTACGAGCAGTACTTC
.	TRBV6-6	TRBJ2-6	.	CASVEGSRANVLTF	TGTGCCAGCGTTGAGGGGTCTAGGGCCAACGTCCTGACTTTC
.	TRBV6-5	TRBJ1-1	.	CASTGRDAQEAFF	TGTGCCAGTACTGGCCGGGACGCCCAAGAAGCTTTCTTT
few	TRBV6-6	TRBJ1-3	.	CASGAGLRSGNTIYF	TGTGCCAGTGGGGCAGGGTTACGCTCTGGAAACACCATATATTTT
.	TRBV7-6	TRBJ2-2	TRBD2	CASSRGTSSGELFF	TGTGCCAGCAGCCGGGGGACTAGCTCCGGGGAGCTGTTTTTT
once	TRBV7-9	TRBJ2-3	TRBD2	CASSRTSGRAMDTQYF	TGTGCCAGCAGTCGGACTAGCGGGAGGGCCATGGATACGCAGTATTTT
.	TRBV11-2	TRBJ1-2	.	CASSFGAVYGYTF	TGTGCCAGCAGCTTTGGCGCGGTCTATGGCTACACCTTC
once	TRBV7-9	TRBJ1-2	.	CASSFDGTYGYTF	TGTGCCAGCAGCTTTGACGGGACCTATGGCTACACCTTC
.	TRBV6-5	TRBJ2-7	TRBD2	CASSYGGETSYEQYF	TGTGCCAGCAGTTACGGGGGGGAAACCTCCTACGAGCAGTACTTC
.	TRBV18	TRBJ2-5	TRBD1	CASSPAYGTGEETQYF	TGTGCCAGCTCACCCGCTTATGGGACAGGGGAGGAGACCCAGTACTTC
.	TRBV7-2	TRBJ2-2	.	CASSPLRELFF	TGTGCCAGCAGCCCCCTCAGGGAGCTGTTTTTT
.	TRBV4-2	TRBJ2-3	TRBD2	CASSQDPSGTSGFPKTQYF	TGTGCCAGCAGCCAAGATCCCTCCGGGACTAGCGGTTTCCCTAAAACGCAGTATTTT
.	TRBV19	TRBJ2-1	TRBD2	CASGGAGVSINEQFF	TGTGCCAGTGGGGGAGCGGGAGTTTCAATAAATGAGCAGTTCTTC
.	TRBV7-8	TRBJ2-2	.	CALRGDGELFF	TGTGCCCTCCGAGGGGATGGGGAGCTGTTTTTT
.	TRBV9	TRBJ2-1	TRBD2	CASSEGSGTYNEQFF	TGTGCCAGCAGCGAGGGGAGCGGGACTTACAATGAGCAGTTCTTC
.	TRBV7-2	TRBJ1-2	.	CASSVTVYGYTF	TGTGCCAGCAGCGTTACAGTATATGGCTACACCTTC
.	TRBV19	TRBJ2-7	TRBD2	CASSRVAGEVPLEQYF	TGTGCCAGTAGTCGTGTAGCGGGAGAGGTTCCTCTCGAGCAGTACTTC
.	TRBV7-6	TRBJ2-7	TRBD1	CASSFNIRDREHEQYF	TGTGCCAGCAGCTTTAATATCCGGGACAGGGAACACGAGCAGTACTTC
.	TRBV25-1	TRBJ2-7	.	CASSEYGVTEQYF	TGTGCCAGCAGTGAATATGGGGTGACCGAGCAGTACTTC
.	TRBV7-2	TRBJ2-1	TRBD2	CASSSRAGGGINEQFF	TGTGCCAGCAGCTCCCGAGCGGGGGGGGGAATCAATGAGCAGTTCTTC
.	TRBV2	TRBJ1-2	.	CAGSEVGRGGGYTF	TGTGCCGGCAGTGAAGTAGGCCGGGGGGGAGGCTACACCTTC
.	TRBV7-2	TRBJ1-5	.	CASSFGGYSNQPQHF	TGTGCCAGCAGCTTTGGCGGTTATAGCAATCAGCCCCAGCATTTT
.	TRBV7-2	TRBJ2-5	TRBD2	CASSFHEAGRETQYF	TGTGCCAGCAGCTTCCACGAAGCGGGGCGGGAGACCCAGTACTTC
.	TRBV4-1	TRBJ2-7	TRBD2	CASSPSGLAGASYEQYF	TGCGCCAGCAGCCCCTCCGGACTAGCGGGAGCCTCCTACGAGCAGTACTTC
once	TRBV7-2	TRBJ2-7	.	CASSQAEEQYF	TGTGCCAGCAGCCAAGCGGAGGAGCAGTACTTC
few	TRBV7-8	TRBJ1-6	.	CASSLALSPLHF	TGTGCCAGCAGCTTAGCTCTCTCACCCCTCCACTTT
once	TRBV7-9	TRBJ2-1	.	CASIGVEGSYNEQFF	TGTGCCAGCATAGGGGTGGAAGGGTCCTACAATGAGCAGTTCTTC
.	TRBV25-1	TRBJ2-7	.	CANLTPDRPQVYEQYF	TGTGCCAACCTAACCCCCGACCGACCTCAGGTCTACGAGCAGTACTTC
.	TRBV5-5	TRBJ2-5	.	CASSLGPGLQETQYF	TGTGCCAGCAGCTTGGGTCCCGGACTCCAAGAGACCCAGTACTTC
.	TRBV4-1	TRBJ1-1	.	CASSQASGDSEAFF	TGCGCCAGCAGCCAAGCCTCCGGTGACAGTGAAGCTTTCTTT
.	TRBV6-2/TRBV6-3	TRBJ1-5	.	CASSPPWGGNQPQHF	TGTGCCAGCAGCCCGCCCTGGGGTGGCAATCAGCCCCAGCATTTT
.	TRBV4-3	TRBJ2-2	.	CASSQDTRNTGELFF	TGCGCCAGCAGCCAAGATACCAGGAACACCGGGGAGCTGTTTTTT
.	TRBV7-2	TRBJ1-2	.	CASSFGSLKVRGYTF	TGTGCCAGCAGCTTCGGGTCCCTCAAGGTGAGGGGCTACACCTTC
.	TRBV18	TRBJ2-3	.	CASSTSTDTQYF	TGTGCCAGCTCAACGAGCACAGATACGCAGTATTTT
.	TRBV5-1	TRBJ1-4	TRBD1	CASESGTGRANEKLFF	TGCGCCAGCGAGTCCGGGACAGGAAGGGCTAATGAAAAACTGTTTTTT
.	TRBV9	TRBJ1-3	.	CASSVDRPGNTIYF	TGTGCCAGCAGCGTCGACAGACCTGGAAACACCATATATTTT
.	TRBV7-2	TRBJ2-5	TRBD2	CASSLAGVETQYF	TGTGCCAGCAGCCTGGCGGGGGTAGAGACCCAGTACTTC
.	TRBV11-2	TRBJ1-4	.	CASSRGAGTEKLFF	TGTGCCAGTTCACGAGGGGCAGGGACTGAAAAACTGTTTTTT
.	TRBV18	TRBJ2-7	.	CASSPEPGEQYF	TGTGCCAGCTCACCGGAGCCAGGGGAGCAGTACTTC
.	TRBV6-1	TRBJ2-1	.	CASSEGSRYNEQFF	TGTGCCAGCAGTGAAGGTTCCCGGTACAATGAGCAGTTCTTC
.	TRBV9	TRBJ1-4	.	CASSVGVGFGEKLFF	TGTGCCAGCAGCGTAGGAGTAGGGTTTGGTGAAAAACTGTTTTTT
.	TRBV10-3	TRBJ2-7	TRBD2	CAISGARGDEQYF	TGTGCCATCAGTGGCGCCCGGGGGGACGAGCAGTACTTC
.	TRBV19	TRBJ1-2	.	CASSITPGTGADGYTF	TGTGCCAGTAGTATAACCCCCGGGACGGGGGCGGATGGCTACACCTTC